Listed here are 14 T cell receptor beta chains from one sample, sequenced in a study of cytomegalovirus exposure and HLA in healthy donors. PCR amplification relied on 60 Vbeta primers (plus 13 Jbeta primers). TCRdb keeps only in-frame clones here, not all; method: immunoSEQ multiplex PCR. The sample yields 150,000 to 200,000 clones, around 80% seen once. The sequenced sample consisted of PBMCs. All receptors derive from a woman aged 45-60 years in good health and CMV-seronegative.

CDR3 sequence: CASSSPAGGAPGETQYF. The DNA for the CDR3 is TGTGCCAGCAGTTCGCCAGCGGGGGGGGCCCCGGGGGAGACCCAGTACTTC. V gene TRBV28 combines with J gene TRBJ2-5; 10 positions agree with TRBD2. The germline V gene encodes CDR1 MDHEN and CDR2 SYDVKM. The CDR3 runs 17 residues. Trimming removed 4 bases from V and 5 bases from J; junction bases left unmatched: 13.

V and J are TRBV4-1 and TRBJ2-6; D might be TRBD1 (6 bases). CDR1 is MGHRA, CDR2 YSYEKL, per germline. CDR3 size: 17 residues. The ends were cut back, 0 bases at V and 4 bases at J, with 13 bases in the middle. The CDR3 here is CASSQEGAGDGANVLTF. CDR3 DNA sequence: TGCGCCAGCAGCCAAGAGGGGGCAGGGGACGGGGCCAACGTCCTGACTTTC.

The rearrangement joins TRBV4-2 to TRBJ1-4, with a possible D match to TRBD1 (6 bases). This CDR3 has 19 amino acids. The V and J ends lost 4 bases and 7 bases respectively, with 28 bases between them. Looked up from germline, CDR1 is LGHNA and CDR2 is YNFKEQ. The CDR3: CASSLSALTQGGSGEKLFF. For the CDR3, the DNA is TGTGCCAGCAGCCTATCCGCGTTGACACAGGGCGGTTCGGGTGAAAAACTGTTTTTT.

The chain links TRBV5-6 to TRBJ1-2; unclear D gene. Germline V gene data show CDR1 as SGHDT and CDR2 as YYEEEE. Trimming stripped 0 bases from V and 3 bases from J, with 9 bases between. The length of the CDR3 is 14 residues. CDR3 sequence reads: CASSLGGPDYGYTF. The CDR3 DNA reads TGTGCCAGCAGCTTGGGAGGGCCGGACTATGGCTACACCTTC.

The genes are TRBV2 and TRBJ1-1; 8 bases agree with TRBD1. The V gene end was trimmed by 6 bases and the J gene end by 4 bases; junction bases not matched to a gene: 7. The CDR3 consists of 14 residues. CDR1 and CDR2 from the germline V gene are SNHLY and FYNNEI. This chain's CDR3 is CASRQQGVGTEAFF. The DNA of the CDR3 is TGTGCCAGCAGGCAACAGGGGGTCGGCACTGAAGCTTTCTTT.

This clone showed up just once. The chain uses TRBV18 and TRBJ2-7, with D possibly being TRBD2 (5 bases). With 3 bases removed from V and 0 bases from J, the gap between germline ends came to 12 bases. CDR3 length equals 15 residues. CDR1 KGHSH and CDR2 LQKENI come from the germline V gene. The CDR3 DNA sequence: TGTGCCAGCTCACCGCAGGAGACTATCTCCTACGAGCAGTACTTC. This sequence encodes CASSPQETISYEQYF.

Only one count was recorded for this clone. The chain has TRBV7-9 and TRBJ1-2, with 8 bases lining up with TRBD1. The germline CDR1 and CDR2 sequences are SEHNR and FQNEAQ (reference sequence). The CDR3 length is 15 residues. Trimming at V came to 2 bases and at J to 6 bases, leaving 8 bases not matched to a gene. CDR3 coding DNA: TGTGCCAGCAGCTTATCAGGGGGCTCTGGTAATGGCTACACCTTC. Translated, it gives CASSLSGGSGNGYTF.

This CDR3 is CASTAQGAGTGELFF. CDR3 bases: TGTGCCAGCACCGCACAGGGGGCAGGCACCGGGGAGCTGTTTTTT. This chain uses TRBV6-5 with TRBJ2-2; TRBD1 agrees at 9 bases. This CDR3 is 15 amino acids long. V gave up 7 bases and J gave up 4 bases; unmatched junction bases: 7. The germline V gene has CDR1 MNHEY and CDR2 SVGAGI.

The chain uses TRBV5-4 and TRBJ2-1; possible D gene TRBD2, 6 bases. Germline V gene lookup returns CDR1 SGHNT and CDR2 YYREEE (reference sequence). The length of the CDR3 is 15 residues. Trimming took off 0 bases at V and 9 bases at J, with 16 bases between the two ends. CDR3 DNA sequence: TGTGCCAGCAGCTTGGCTAGCACTTACGGGGGTGAGCAGTTCTTC. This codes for CASSLASTYGGEQFF.

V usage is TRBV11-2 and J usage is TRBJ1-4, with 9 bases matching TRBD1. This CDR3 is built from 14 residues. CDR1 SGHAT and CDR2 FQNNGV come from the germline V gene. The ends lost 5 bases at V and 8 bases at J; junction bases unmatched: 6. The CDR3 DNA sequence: TGTGCCAGCAGCCCGGGACAGGGTGGGGAAAAACTGTTTTTT. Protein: CASSPGQGGEKLFF. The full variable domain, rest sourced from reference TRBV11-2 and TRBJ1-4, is EAGVAQSPRYKIIEKRQSVAFWCNPISGHATLYWYQQILGQGPKLLIQFQNNGVVDDSQLPKDRFSAERLKGVDSTLKIQPAKLEDSAVYLCASSPGQGGEKLFFGSGTQLSVL.

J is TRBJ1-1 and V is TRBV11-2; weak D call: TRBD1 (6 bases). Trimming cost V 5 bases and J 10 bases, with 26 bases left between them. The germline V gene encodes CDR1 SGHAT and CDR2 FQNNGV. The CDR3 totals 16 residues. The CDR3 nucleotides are TGTGCCAGCAGCCCCGTATCGGGGGGCGAGGTCAAAAGAGCTTTCTTT. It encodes CASSPVSGGEVKRAFF.

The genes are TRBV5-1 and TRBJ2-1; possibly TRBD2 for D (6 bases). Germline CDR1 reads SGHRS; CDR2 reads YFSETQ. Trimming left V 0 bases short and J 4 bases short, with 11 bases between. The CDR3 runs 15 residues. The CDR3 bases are TGCGCCAGCAGCTTGGCCTTGGCGGGATACAATGAGCAGTTCTTC. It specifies CASSLALAGYNEQFF.

This CDR3 reads CASSLYGRREGRNEQFF. The CDR3 nucleotides read TGTGCCAGCAGTTTATATGGTAGGCGGGAGGGCCGGAATGAGCAGTTCTTC. This chain uses TRBV27 with TRBJ2-1; 9 bases are a match to TRBD2. This CDR3 has 17 amino acids. J was trimmed by 7 bases and V by 1 base; bases with no gene match: 11. The germline CDR1 and CDR2 sequences are MNHEY and SMNVEV (reference sequence).

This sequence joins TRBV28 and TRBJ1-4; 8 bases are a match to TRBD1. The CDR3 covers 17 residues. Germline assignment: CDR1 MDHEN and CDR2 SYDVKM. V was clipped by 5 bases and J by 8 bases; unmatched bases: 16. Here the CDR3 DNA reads TGTGCCAGCAGTACGGGGGGCAGGGGGCAGTTGGGAGAAAAACTGTTTTTT. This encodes CASSTGGRGQLGEKLFF.